Below, 30 T cell receptor beta chains from the same sample are listed, as sequenced in a study of shared clonotypes between healthy human individuals. Method: immunoSEQ multiplex PCR; TCRdb's copy keeps in-frame clones and lacks some. The table has around 2.5 million clones, 80% to 95% seen once. Sequencing used naive CD4+ T cells from PBMCs. Subset indicated: CD45RA+ positively selected. These receptors were collected from a man younger than 35 in good health. Some clones in this sample may be carry-over from other donors' samples.

The V call is TRBV5-1, the J call TRBJ2-1, with 7 bases lining up with TRBD1. CDR3 length: 14 amino acids. Germline CDR1 and CDR2: SGHRS and YFSETQ. V was pared by 4 bases and J by 6 bases, with 7 bases of the junction left unmatched. In DNA, the CDR3 is TGCGCCAGCAGCCCCACAGCAGGGGGCAATGAGCAGTTCTTC. Translating it yields CASSPTAGGNEQFF. The variable domain in full, with the rest retrieved from reference TRBV5-1 and TRBJ2-1, is KAGVTQTPRYLIKTRGQQVTLSCSPISGHRSVSWYQQTPGQGLQFLFEYFSETQRNKGNFPGRFSGRQFSNSRSEMNVSTLELGDSALYLCASSPTAGGNEQFFGPGTRLTVL.

This clone has only one observation. The rearrangement uses TRBV28 and TRBJ1-5, with D uncertain. Germline CDR1 and CDR2: MDHEN and SYDVKM. V was clipped by 7 bases and J by 1 base, with 17 bases between them. There are 16 residues in the CDR3. CDR3 residues: CASTDGWGSSNQPQHF. CDR3 sequence (DNA): TGTGCCAGCACCGACGGTTGGGGTTCCAGCAATCAGCCCCAGCATTTT.

The chain links TRBV10-3 to TRBJ1-2; the D is unclear. The V end was cut by 0 bases, the J end by 8 bases, with 25 bases between. Germline CDR1 ENHRY, CDR2 SYGVKD. There are 18 residues in the CDR3. The chain's CDR3 is CAISESSKVVGGERGYTF. CDR3 nucleotides: TGTGCCATCAGTGAGTCGTCGAAGGTGGTAGGCGGAGAGAGAGGCTACACCTTC.

The rearrangement links TRBV5-6 to TRBJ2-3; 10 bases are a match to TRBD2. V lost 4 bases, J lost 0 bases, and 2 bases stayed unmatched. The CDR3 sequence is 15 residues long. Germline CDR1 and CDR2: SGHDT and YYEEEE. CDR3 sequence (DNA): TGTGCCAGCAGCCCGGGACTAGCGAGCACAGATACGCAGTATTTT. Its translation is CASSPGLASTDTQYF.

The chain uses TRBV7-9 and TRBJ2-1, with no clear D. The ends were cut back, 2 bases at V and 8 bases at J, with 16 bases in the middle. The CDR3 has 15 residues. CDR1 and CDR2 (germline): SEHNR, FQNEAQ (reference sequence). CDR3 in DNA: TGTGCCAGCAGCTTACTCTATAGGTCCAACGATGAGCAGTTCTTC. It encodes CASSLLYRSNDEQFF.

The chain links TRBV11-2 to TRBJ2-2; TRBD2 is a possible D gene (5 bases). The CDR3 contains 16 residues. The germline V and J ends were trimmed by 3 bases and 3 bases, with 14 bases remaining between them. CDR1 is SGHAT, CDR2 FQNNGV, per germline. The CDR3 DNA reads as TGTGCCAGCAGCTTGTGGGTGGTGCGGGACACCGGGGAGCTGTTTTTT. Its protein is CASSLWVVRDTGELFF.

This clone was picked up one time. This chain links TRBV6-5 with TRBJ1-1, with unresolved D. CDR1 is MNHEY and CDR2 is SVGAGI in the germline V gene. This CDR3 contains 10 residues. V lost 8 bases, J lost 4 bases, and 5 bases lay in between. This chain's CDR3 is CASRITEAFF. The DNA of the CDR3 is TGTGCCAGCCGGATCACTGAAGCTTTCTTT.

The gene calls are TRBV2 and TRBJ2-2, with TRBD1 matching 9 bases. The V gene end was trimmed by 7 bases and the J gene end by 2 bases; junction bases not matched to a gene: 5. This CDR3 spans 15 amino acids. CDR1 is SNHLY, CDR2 FYNNEI, per germline. The CDR3 protein is CASIRTGANTGELFF. For the CDR3, the DNA is TGTGCCAGCATTAGGACAGGGGCAAACACCGGGGAGCTGTTTTTT.

The V and J genes are TRBV19 and TRBJ1-1, with D maybe TRBD1 (5 bases). Germline V CDR1 and CDR2: LNHDA, SQIVND (reference sequence). The V end lost 9 bases, the J end lost 0 bases, and 11 bases lay between the germline ends. This CDR3 is 13 amino acids long. In DNA form, the CDR3 reads TGTGCCAGGGAGACAGCGTTGAACACTGAAGCTTTCTTT. It yields the protein CARETALNTEAFF. Full variable domain (remainder filled in from reference TRBV19 and TRBJ1-1): DGGITQSPKYLFRKEGQNVTLSCEQNLNHDAMYWYRQDPGQGLRLIYYSQIVNDFQKGDIAEGYSVSREKKESFPLTVTSAQKNPTAFYLCARETALNTEAFFGQGTRLTVV.

This clone was picked up one time. The chain carries TRBV4-3 and TRBJ2-1; TRBD2 matches at 11 bases. CDR1 LGHNA and CDR2 YSLEER come from the germline V gene. J lost 7 bases, V lost 4 bases, and 6 bases had no gene match. The CDR3 is made up of 15 amino acids. CDR3 region: CASSPSSGRLNEQFF. The CDR3 DNA is TGCGCCAGCAGCCCTTCTAGCGGGAGGTTAAATGAGCAGTTCTTC.

The rearrangement links TRBV29-1 to TRBJ2-1; D is possibly TRBD1 (6 bases). Germline V lookup: CDR1 SQVTM, CDR2 ANQGSEA. V lost 4 bases, J lost 12 bases, and 19 bases lay in between. The CDR3 sequence is 13 residues long. The CDR3 region is CSVAPTGLGLQFF. Here the CDR3 DNA reads TGCAGCGTTGCACCGACAGGCCTCGGGTTGCAGTTCTTC.

The V and J genes are TRBV7-9 and TRBJ2-7; D not resolved. Germline values: CDR1 SEHNR, CDR2 FQNEAQ (reference sequence). There are 13 residues in the CDR3. V was trimmed by 0 bases and J by 6 bases, leaving 9 bases between them. The CDR3, as DNA: TGTGCCAGCAGCTTAGCAGTCTGGGGCGAGCAGTACTTC. Residues: CASSLAVWGEQYF.

The chain combines TRBV18 with TRBJ2-7, with 8 bases lining up with TRBD1. CDR1 is KGHSH, CDR2 LQKENI, per germline. V trimming: 5 bases; J trimming: 3 bases; junction bases outside the gene matches: 6. The CDR3 is 14 amino acids. The CDR3 bases are TGTGCCAGCTCAGCGGGACAGGTGTACTACGAGCAGTACTTC. Translating it yields CASSAGQVYYEQYF.

The rearrangement uses TRBV5-1 and TRBJ1-2, with 7 bases aligning to TRBD1. CDR1 and CDR2 from the germline V gene are SGHRS and YFSETQ. After removal of 2 bases from V and 6 bases from J, the junction contained 7 bases not matched to a gene. This CDR3 is 14 amino acids long. The CDR3 loop reads CASSFQQGYDGYTF. DNA for the CDR3: TGCGCCAGCAGCTTCCAACAGGGGTATGATGGCTACACCTTC.

This sequence joins TRBV5-1 and TRBJ2-6, with D possibly TRBD2 on 5 matching bases. The germline V and J ends were trimmed by 4 bases and 3 bases, with 11 bases remaining between them. Germline CDR1 reads SGHRS; CDR2 reads YFSETQ. There are 15 residues in the CDR3. CDR3 sequence: CASSPGRGGANVLTF. Here the CDR3 DNA reads TGCGCCAGCAGCCCCGGTCGGGGTGGGGCCAACGTCCTGACTTTC.

V gene TRBV18 combines with J gene TRBJ2-6; D gene uncertain. This CDR3 region has 17 residues. Germline V gene data show CDR1 as KGHSH and CDR2 as LQKENI. V was cut by 3 bases and J by 0 bases, with 12 bases left in between. Written as DNA, the CDR3 is TGTGCCAGCTCACCCGAGATGTTGAGCTCTGGGGCCAACGTCCTGACTTTC. Translation: CASSPEMLSSGANVLTF.

The V gene is TRBV5-6, the J gene TRBJ1-2, with D unresolved. V shed 3 bases and J shed 4 bases, with 10 bases lying between them. Germline loops: CDR1 SGHDT, CDR2 YYEEEE. The CDR3 extends over 13 amino acids. CDR3 in DNA: TGTGCCAGCAGCTCGGACTTACCCTATGGCTACACCTTC. Translated, it gives CASSSDLPYGYTF.

The chain has TRBV7-9 and TRBJ1-1; a possible D gene is TRBD1 (5 bases). The CDR3 covers 17 residues. Germline loops: CDR1 SEHNR, CDR2 FQNEAQ (reference sequence). Trimming cost V 2 bases and J 1 base, with 17 bases left between them. In nucleotides, the CDR3 is TGTGCCAGCAGCTTATATCGTGGGGGACCGGCGAACACTGAAGCTTTCTTT. This gives the protein CASSLYRGGPANTEAFF.

This rearrangement joins TRBV7-6 to TRBJ2-1; D perhaps matches TRBD2 (6 bases). CDR3 length equals 14 residues. The V end lost 1 base, the J end lost 8 bases, and 12 bases lay between the germline ends. The germline V gene encodes CDR1 SGHVS and CDR2 FNYEAQ. The CDR3 sequence is CASSLEGRRDEQFF. The CDR3 DNA is TGTGCCAGCAGCTTAGAGGGCCGGAGGGATGAGCAGTTCTTC.

This chain joins TRBV7-6 and TRBJ1-4, with unresolved D. The CDR3 extends over 9 amino acids. Germline V gene sequence: CDR1 SGHVS, CDR2 FNYEAQ. Deletions cut 7 bases from V and 6 bases from J, with 0 bases between. The CDR3 nucleotides read TGTGCCAGCAATGAAAAACTGTTTTTT. Translation: CASNEKLFF.

This clone is a singleton in its sample. The rearrangement uses TRBV9 and TRBJ1-1; maybe TRBD1 (5 bases). The V and J ends lost 2 bases and 7 bases respectively, with 18 bases between them. Germline CDR1 and CDR2: SGDLS and YYNGEE. CDR3 length equals 15 residues. The CDR3 sequence: CASSVRPGTHGEAFF. CDR3 in DNA: TGTGCCAGCAGCGTCAGACCGGGGACCCATGGTGAAGCTTTCTTT.

The chain joins TRBV2 to TRBJ1-5, with D perhaps TRBD1 (5 bases). Germline CDR1 is SNHLY and CDR2 is FYNNEI. Trimming removed 0 bases at V and 11 bases at J, with 14 bases between. This CDR3 has 14 amino acids. The CDR3 is CASSEARRDSAQHF. CDR3 nucleotide sequence: TGTGCCAGCAGTGAAGCGCGCAGGGATTCAGCCCAGCATTTT.

A remark on this clone: Other nucleotide sequences in the sample specify the same CDR3. The chain recombines TRBV2 with TRBJ1-2; D is possibly TRBD1 (5 bases). Per the germline V gene, CDR1 is SNHLY and CDR2 is FYNNEI. The CDR3 has 11 amino acids. The V end lost 8 bases, the J end lost 2 bases, and 6 bases lay between the germline ends. CDR3 amino acids: CASRQNYGYTF. As DNA, the CDR3 is TGTGCCAGCCGACAGAACTATGGCTACACCTTC. Combining the CDR3 with reference TRBV2 and TRBJ1-2 gives the whole variable domain EPEVTQTPSHQVTQMGQEVILRCVPISNHLYFYWYRQILGQKVEFLVSFYNNEISEKSEIFDDQFSVERPDGSNFTLKIRSTKLEDSAMYFCASRQNYGYTFGSGTRLTVV.

V gene TRBV7-2 combines with J gene TRBJ2-7, with D possibly being TRBD2 (6 bases). Per germline, CDR1 SGHTA and CDR2 FQGNSA. Trimming shortened V by 4 bases and J by 6 bases, and 13 bases separated the two germline ends. The length of the CDR3 is 13 residues. The CDR3 DNA reads TGTGCCAGCAGCTGGACTACGCGCGGCGAGCAGTACTTC. It translates to CASSWTTRGEQYF.

The V gene is TRBV25-1, the J gene TRBJ2-5; D is unresolved. Near its end, the DNA agrees better with TRBJ2-7, so the J call may be wrong. Germline CDR1 and CDR2: MGHDK and SYGVNS. This CDR3 region has 12 residues. The CDR3: CASSEQAYEQYF. The CDR3 DNA reads as TGTGCCAGCAGTGAACAGGCTTACGAGCAGTACTTC.

The chain joins TRBV11-2 to TRBJ2-1; D gene unclear. Germline V CDR1 and CDR2: SGHAT, FQNNGV. This CDR3 is built from 14 residues. V lost 5 bases, J lost 6 bases, and 14 bases lay in between. In DNA form, the CDR3 reads TGTGCCAGCAGCCCTTTCGAGAGTGTCAATGAGCAGTTCTTC. Residues: CASSPFESVNEQFF.

The gene calls are TRBV7-2 and TRBJ1-5; D is ambiguous. The ends were cut back, 5 bases at V and 7 bases at J, with 9 bases in the middle. The germline gives CDR1 SGHTA, CDR2 FQGNSA. This CDR3 is 12 amino acids long. CDR3 nucleotides: TGTGCCAGCAGCCCCGCTGCCCAGCCCCAGCATTTT. Translation: CASSPAAQPQHF.

V is TRBV19 and J is TRBJ1-5; D is ambiguous. Germline values: CDR1 LNHDA, CDR2 SQIVND (reference sequence). The CDR3 is 13 residues long. V gave up 6 bases and J gave up 5 bases, with 11 bases separating them. CDR3 amino acids: CASRPLLDQPQHF. CDR3 nucleotides: TGTGCCAGTAGGCCTTTACTAGATCAGCCCCAGCATTTT.

The chain is built from TRBV19 and TRBJ1-1; D ambiguous. V dropped 3 bases and J dropped 1 base, with 9 bases sitting between them. The germline gives CDR1 LNHDA, CDR2 SQIVND (reference sequence). This CDR3 is 14 amino acids long. CDR3 protein: CASSMIVGNTEAFF. Written as DNA, the CDR3 is TGTGCCAGTAGTATGATAGTGGGGAACACTGAAGCTTTCTTT.

This chain uses TRBV11-1 with TRBJ2-7; a weak D match, TRBD2 (6 bases). Between the trimmed V and J ends, which lost 0 bases and 12 bases, there was a span of 18 bases. Germline lookup yields CDR1 SGHAT and CDR2 FQDESV (reference sequence). The CDR3 totals 14 residues. The CDR3 DNA reads as TGTGCCAGCAGCTTAGCGATCGGTGTAGGGAGGCTGTACTTC. It yields the protein CASSLAIGVGRLYF.